These 8 T cell receptor beta chains came from one sample sequenced in a study of cytomegalovirus exposure and HLA in healthy donors. A multiplex PCR was run with 60 Vbeta primers and 13 Jbeta primers. Repertoires were generated with immunoSEQ multiplex PCR, while TCRdb's copy carries only in-frame clones and drops some. The data contain about 110,000 clones, 67% of them singletons. The sequenced material came from PBMCs. The source of these receptors is a man aged 18 to 29 in good health and CMV-seropositive.

The V gene is TRBV15, the J gene TRBJ1-4, with TRBD1 matching over 9 bases. Germline CDR1 is LNHNV and CDR2 is YYDKDF (reference sequence). Losses at the gene ends were 3 bases for V and 8 bases for J; bases not matched to a gene: 10. The CDR3 sequence is 16 residues long. The CDR3: CATSRGLQGAHEKLFF. CDR3 nucleotide sequence: TGTGCCACCAGCAGGGGCTTACAGGGGGCCCACGAAAAACTGTTTTTT.

The chain employs TRBV7-9 and TRBJ2-7, with D possibly being TRBD2 (6 bases). Per germline, CDR1 SEHNR and CDR2 FQNEAQ (reference sequence). This CDR3 contains 11 residues. V gave up 3 bases and J gave up 6 bases, with 6 bases separating them. DNA for the CDR3: TGTGCCAGCAGCTTCGGGGGCGAGCAGTACTTC. Its protein is CASSFGGEQYF.

This chain connects TRBV11-2 to TRBJ2-6; the D gene is possibly TRBD2 (6 bases). Trimming took 1 base from V and 6 from J, leaving 7 bases between them. This CDR3 has 14 residues. Germline lookup yields CDR1 SGHAT and CDR2 FQNNGV. The CDR3: CASSLVREANVLTF. CDR3 bases: TGTGCCAGCAGCTTAGTGCGGGAGGCCAACGTCCTGACTTTC.

J is TRBJ1-1 and V is TRBV6-1, with a weak D call TRBD1 (5 bases). Germline loops: CDR1 MNHNS, CDR2 SASEGT. Deletions cut 1 base from V and 11 bases from J, with 14 bases between. This CDR3 is built from 13 residues. The CDR3 DNA sequence: TGTGCCAGCAGTGAAGTTTTGGAGGGGTCGGCTTTCTTT. Translating it yields CASSEVLEGSAFF.

This clone has at least ten counts. This chain joins TRBV28 and TRBJ1-2, with 8 positions matching TRBD1. The CDR3 is 14 amino acids. Germline V gives CDR1 MDHEN, CDR2 SYDVKM. V was pared by 6 bases and J by 5 bases, with 8 bases of the junction left unmatched. CDR3 in DNA: TGTGCCAGCAGCTTCGGGACAGGCCAATATGGCTACACCTTC. Amino acid sequence: CASSFGTGQYGYTF.

The V and J genes are TRBV4-1 and TRBJ1-1; tentatively, D is TRBD1 (6 bases). The V and J ends lost 5 bases and 7 bases respectively, with 17 bases between them. Germline lookup yields CDR1 MGHRA and CDR2 YSYEKL. The CDR3 runs 14 residues. In DNA, the CDR3 is TGCGCCAGCAGCAGGACAGCCGGTTTCGATGAAGCTTTCTTT. It encodes CASSRTAGFDEAFF.

This clone was seen a single time. The chain uses TRBV6-5 and TRBJ2-1, with 8 bases that match TRBD1. Germline trimming cut 0 bases from V and 7 bases from J; bases unmatched to any gene: 5. Per germline, CDR1 MNHEY and CDR2 SVGAGI. The CDR3 covers 15 residues. In DNA form, the CDR3 reads TGTGCCAGCAGTTACTCCCCGCAGGGGGCTAATGAGCAGTTCTTC. Protein sequence: CASSYSPQGANEQFF.

The chain employs TRBV27 and TRBJ2-2; no firm D call. This CDR3 region has 13 residues. V lost 6 bases, J lost 4 bases, and 9 bases lay in between. Germline V gene lookup returns CDR1 MNHEY and CDR2 SMNVEV (reference sequence). The CDR3, as DNA: TGTGCCAGCAGCGTCTCTTTCACCGGGGAGCTGTTTTTT. Translating it yields CASSVSFTGELFF.